Listed here are 4 T cell receptor beta chains from one sample, sequenced in a study of OX40 agonist ivuxolimab in advanced cancers. TCRdb keeps only in-frame clones here, not all; method: immunoSEQ multiplex PCR. In the table there are more than 50,000 clones, 80% to 90% of which are singletons. Sequenced material: CD4+ or CD8+ T cells sorted from blood, taken in a trial of the OX40 agonist ivuxolimab. The receptors shown here come from an adult with an advanced solid tumor such as melanoma, head and neck, liver or kidney cancer.

V usage is TRBV7-9 and J usage is TRBJ2-7; weak D call: TRBD2 (5 bases). Germline CDR1 reads SEHNR; CDR2 reads FQNEAQ (reference sequence). V lost 3 bases to trimming and J lost 5 bases, with 8 bases between them. This CDR3 comprises 12 residues. CDR3 coding DNA: TGTGCCAGCAGCTTTGTCGGGGACGAGCAGTACTTC. Translating gives CASSFVGDEQYF.

The chain uses TRBV9 and TRBJ2-2; D is unclear. V lost 3 bases and J lost 7, with 7 bases in between. CDR3 length equals 12 residues. Germline V gene lookup returns CDR1 SGDLS and CDR2 YYNGEE. The CDR3 is CASSARVGELFF. CDR3 nucleotides: TGTGCCAGCAGCGCCCGCGTCGGGGAGCTGTTTTTT.

CDR3 amino acids: CAISGGQGSYNEQFF. For the CDR3, the DNA is TGTGCCATCAGTGGCGGACAGGGGTCCTACAATGAGCAGTTCTTC. The chain links TRBV10-3 to TRBJ2-1; TRBD1 matches at 9 bases. Per the germline V gene, CDR1 is ENHRY and CDR2 is SYGVKD. The trim removed 4 bases at V and 1 base at J, leaving 2 bases unmatched. The CDR3 extends over 15 amino acids.

This sequence joins TRBV6-4 and TRBJ2-5; D is perhaps TRBD2 (5 bases). The J call may be mistaken, given a closer DNA end match to TRBJ2-7. The CDR3 consists of 14 residues. In germline, CDR1 is MRHNA, CDR2 SNTAGT. The CDR3 nucleotides are TGTGCCAGAAAATCAGCGGAAAGCTCCTACGAGCAGTACTTC. It encodes CARKSAESSYEQYF.